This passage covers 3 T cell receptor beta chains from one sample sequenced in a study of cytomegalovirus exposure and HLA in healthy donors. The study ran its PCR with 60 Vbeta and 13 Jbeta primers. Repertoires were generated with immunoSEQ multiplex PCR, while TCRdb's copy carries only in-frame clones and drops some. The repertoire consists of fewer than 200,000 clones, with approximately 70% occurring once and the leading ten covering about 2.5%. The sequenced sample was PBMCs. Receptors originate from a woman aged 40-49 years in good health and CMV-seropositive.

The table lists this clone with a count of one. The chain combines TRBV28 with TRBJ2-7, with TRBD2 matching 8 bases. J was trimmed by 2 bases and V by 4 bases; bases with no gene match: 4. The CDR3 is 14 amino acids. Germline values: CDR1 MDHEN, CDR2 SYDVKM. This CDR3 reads CASSSTSGTYEQYF. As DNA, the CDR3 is TGTGCCAGCAGTTCCACTAGCGGTACCTACGAGCAGTACTTC.

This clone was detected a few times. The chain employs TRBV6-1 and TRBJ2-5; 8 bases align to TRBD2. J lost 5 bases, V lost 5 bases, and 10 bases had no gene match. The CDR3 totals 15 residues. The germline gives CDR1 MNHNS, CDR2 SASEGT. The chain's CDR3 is CASSTAGTRRETQYF. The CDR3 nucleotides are TGTGCCAGCAGTACGGCCGGGACTAGGAGGGAGACCCAGTACTTC.

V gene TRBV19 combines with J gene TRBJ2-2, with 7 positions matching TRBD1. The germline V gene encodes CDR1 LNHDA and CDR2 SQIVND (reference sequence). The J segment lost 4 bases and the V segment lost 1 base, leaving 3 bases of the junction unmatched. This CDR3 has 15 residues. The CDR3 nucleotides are TGTGCCAGTAGTATAGGAACAGGGGCCACCGGGGAGCTGTTTTTT. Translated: CASSIGTGATGELFF. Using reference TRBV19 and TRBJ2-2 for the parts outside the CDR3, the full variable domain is DGGITQSPKYLFRKEGQNVTLSCEQNLNHDAMYWYRQDPGQGLRLIYYSQIVNDFQKGDIAEGYSVSREKKESFPLTVTSAQKNPTAFYLCASSIGTGATGELFFGEGSRLTVL.